Listed below are T cell receptor beta chains from one sample, sequenced in a study of blood T cell repertoires in COVID-19. Clones were sequenced by immunoSEQ multiplex PCR, and TCRdb holds only the in-frame ones, with some missing. The profile shows 45,000 to 65,000 clones, approximately 91% of them singletons. The sequenced sample was peripheral blood. The receptor source for this set is a human donor in a cohort sampled during active COVID-19. Both conserved end residues are part of each CDR3. A D gene is named only where the DNA matches it firmly. Where a row states a size, it is once, few, many or the class of an expanded clone; other rows omit it.

DNA	CDR3	V	J	size	D
TGTGCCAGTTTCTCCGACAGGGCCACTGGTTCACCCCTCCACTTT	CASFSDRATGSPLHF	TRBV7-3	TRBJ1-6	-	TRBD1
TGTGCCAGCAGCTTGTCCAGGGCTGGAAATTCACCCCTCCACTTT	CASSLSRAGNSPLHF	TRBV7-9	TRBJ1-6	-	-
TGTGCCAGCAATACCTTTCCGGGACAGGGGGTCACTGAAGCTTTCTTT	CASNTFPGQGVTEAFF	TRBV6-6	TRBJ1-1	-	TRBD1
TGTGCCAGCAGCGTACGGAGCGGGGGGTCGGAGACCCAGTACTTC	CASSVRSGGSETQYF	TRBV7-3	TRBJ2-5	few	TRBD2
TGTGCCAGCCGTACAGGGACGGCCTATGGCTACACCTTC	CASRTGTAYGYTF	TRBV12-3/TRBV12-4	TRBJ1-2	-	-
TGTGCCAGCAGCCAACGACAGGGTCTCGACGAGCAGTACTTC	CASSQRQGLDEQYF	TRBV3-1/TRBV3-2	TRBJ2-7	-	TRBD1
TGTGCCAGCAGCGGTTCCGGTGGGACAGGGGGCCTGAATGAGCAGTTCTTC	CASSGSGGTGGLNEQFF	TRBV2	TRBJ2-1	-	TRBD1
TGTGCCAGCAGCCACGGAAGGGACTCCTCTCCTGGCTACACCTTC	CASSHGRDSSPGYTF	TRBV4-2	TRBJ1-2	-	-
TGTGCCTGGAGTGCAGGGGGCTCGAGCAATCAGCCCCAGCATTTT	CAWSAGGSSNQPQHF	TRBV30	TRBJ1-5	-	TRBD1
TGTGCCAGCAGCCCGGGGATCACTGGAGATGAGCAGTTCTTC	CASSPGITGDEQFF	TRBV6-6	TRBJ2-1	-	-
TGTGCCACGGGGTCGGGCACTGAAGCTTTCTTT	CATGSGTEAFF	TRBV12-3/TRBV12-4	TRBJ1-1	-	-
TGTGCCATCCAACAGGGTGGTGGCACTGAAGCTTTCTTT	CAIQQGGGTEAFF	TRBV10-3	TRBJ1-1	-	-
TGTGCCAGCTCACCAACAGGGGGCGACACTGAAGCTTTCTTT	CASSPTGGDTEAFF	TRBV18	TRBJ1-1	-	TRBD1
TGTGCCAGCAGTCTGGGGACCGCGGGGGCAGATACGCAGTATTTT	CASSLGTAGADTQYF	TRBV27	TRBJ2-3	-	TRBD2
TGTGCCAGCAGAAATAGCGTTAGCACAGATACGCAGTATTTT	CASRNSVSTDTQYF	TRBV6-6	TRBJ2-3	-	-
TGTGCCAGCAGCGTAGGACAGGGGGCGCGGAATGAGCAGTTCTTC	CASSVGQGARNEQFF	TRBV9	TRBJ2-1	once	TRBD1
TGTGCCAGCAGCCCGGGGCATGCGGGAGGTCCAGATACGCAGTATTTT	CASSPGHAGGPDTQYF	TRBV7-7	TRBJ2-3	-	TRBD2
TGTGCCAGCAGCCGGCAGACAGTGAACACTGAAGCTTTCTTT	CASSRQTVNTEAFF	TRBV7-9	TRBJ1-1	-	-
TGTGCCAGCAGTCCCGGGACAGGGGGCCGGCAGCCCCAGCATTTT	CASSPGTGGRQPQHF	TRBV2	TRBJ1-5	-	TRBD1
TGTGCCAGCAGTTCTATAGCGGGGAATGGAGTCGGGGAGCTGTTTTTT	CASSSIAGNGVGELFF	TRBV6-5	TRBJ2-2	-	TRBD2
TGTGCCTGGGGCCAGAGTCGGGACACTGAAGCTTTCTTT	CAWGQSRDTEAFF	TRBV30	TRBJ1-1	-	-
TGTGCCAGCAGCTTGTTAGCGGGAACAGATACGCAGTATTTT	CASSLLAGTDTQYF	TRBV5-4	TRBJ2-3	-	TRBD2
TGCGCCAGCAGCTCGACGGGGGCGAACACCGGGGAGCTGTTTTTT	CASSSTGANTGELFF	TRBV5-1	TRBJ2-2	-	-
TGTGCCAGCAGCTTAGTTAGCTACGAGCAGTACTTC	CASSLVSYEQYF	TRBV7-6	TRBJ2-7	-	-
TGTGCCAGTAGTATAGGGCACCGAGGGGAGCAGTTCTTC	CASSIGHRGEQFF	TRBV19	TRBJ2-1	-	-